Sequencing of this T cell receptor (beta chain) was carried out in a study of blood T cell repertoires in COVID-19. In the study overall: Spain, Italy and the United States supplied samples that represented acute and convalescent COVID-19. PBMCs, B-cell-depleted T cells, or T cells were the source of the cDNA or gDNA that made up the material.

Profiling relied on immunoSEQ multiplex PCR, and the TCRdb table lists in-frame clones only, not all of them. The sample consists of around 230,000 clones, approximately 80% of them appearing once. The sample taken for sequencing was peripheral blood. This TCR was recovered from a woman at least 80 years old with acute or convalescent COVID-19.

The CDR3: CASSQAGQTSDYGYTF. DNA of the CDR3: TGTGCCAGCAGCCAAGCAGGACAGACTTCAGACTATGGCTACACCTTC. The rearrangement joins TRBV3-1 (or the pseudogene TRBV3-2) to TRBJ1-2, with D tentatively TRBD1 (6 bases). The CDR3 contains 16 residues. The V and J ends lost 1 base and 3 bases respectively, with 15 bases between them. Germline CDR1 LGHDT, CDR2 YNNKEL (reference sequence).